These 5 T cell receptor beta chains came from one sample sequenced in a study of T-cell memory formation after mild COVID-19. MiXCR, applied by TCRdb to the 5' RACE reads, yields one record per CDR3 protein. The data show 300,000 to 400,000 distinct CDR3 sequences, 25% to 30% seen once. Sequences were obtained from PBMCs or a T cell subset sorted from them (not recorded which). These receptors all come from an adult woman who had mild COVID-19 (a few samples of this study predate the infection). Cell type and time point are not known.

This chain uses TRBV7-8 with TRBJ2-7, with 9 nucleotides matching TRBD1. Per germline, CDR1 SGHVS and CDR2 FQNEAQ. Trimming removed 4 bases from V and 5 bases from J; junction bases left unmatched: 9. The CDR3 consists of 15 residues. The CDR3 sequence: CASSSPGTGIHEQYF. The CDR3, as DNA: TGTGCCAGCAGCTCGCCCGGGACAGGGATTCACGAGCAGTACTTC.

The rearrangement links TRBV20-1 to TRBJ1-6, with no clear D. Trimming took off 0 bases at V and 0 bases at J, with 9 bases between the two ends. Germline V gives CDR1 DFQATT, CDR2 SNEGSKA (reference sequence). The CDR3 has 16 residues. The CDR3 DNA is TGCAGTGCTAGAGATGCAGGTAGCTCCTATAATTCACCCCTCCACTTT. Amino acids: CSARDAGSSYNSPLHF.

This clonotype was counted many times. The rearrangement links TRBV20-1 to TRBJ2-3; 9 nucleotides line up with TRBD2. Germline lookup yields CDR1 DFQATT and CDR2 SNEGSKA (reference sequence). The CDR3 extends over 14 amino acids. Trimming removed 6 bases from V and 2 bases from J; junction bases left unmatched: 6. The CDR3 nucleotides read TGCAGTGCAAAGACTAGCGGCTCCACAGATACGCAGTATTTT. It is translated as CSAKTSGSTDTQYF.

At least ten counts were recorded for this clonotype. The rearrangement joins TRBV5-4 to TRBJ2-1, with D possibly TRBD1 on 6 matching bases. The CDR3 is 15 residues long. V was shortened by 4 bases and J by 6 bases, with 17 bases between the two germline ends. The V gene's germline CDR1 is SGHNT and CDR2 YYREEE (reference sequence). DNA of the CDR3: TGTGCCAGCAGCCCCCGTGGGGGCTGGAGCAATGAGCAGTTCTTC. It is translated as CASSPRGGWSNEQFF.

There are many counts of this clonotype. This sequence joins TRBV7-9 and TRBJ2-3; unclear D gene. Trimming cost V 5 bases and J 2 bases, with 11 bases left between them. This CDR3 region has 14 residues. CDR1 and CDR2 from the germline V gene are SEHNR and FQNEAQ (reference sequence). CDR3 nucleotide sequence: TGTGCCAGCAGCCCAAGTAGTTCCACAGATACGCAGTATTTT. Translated, it gives CASSPSSSTDTQYF.